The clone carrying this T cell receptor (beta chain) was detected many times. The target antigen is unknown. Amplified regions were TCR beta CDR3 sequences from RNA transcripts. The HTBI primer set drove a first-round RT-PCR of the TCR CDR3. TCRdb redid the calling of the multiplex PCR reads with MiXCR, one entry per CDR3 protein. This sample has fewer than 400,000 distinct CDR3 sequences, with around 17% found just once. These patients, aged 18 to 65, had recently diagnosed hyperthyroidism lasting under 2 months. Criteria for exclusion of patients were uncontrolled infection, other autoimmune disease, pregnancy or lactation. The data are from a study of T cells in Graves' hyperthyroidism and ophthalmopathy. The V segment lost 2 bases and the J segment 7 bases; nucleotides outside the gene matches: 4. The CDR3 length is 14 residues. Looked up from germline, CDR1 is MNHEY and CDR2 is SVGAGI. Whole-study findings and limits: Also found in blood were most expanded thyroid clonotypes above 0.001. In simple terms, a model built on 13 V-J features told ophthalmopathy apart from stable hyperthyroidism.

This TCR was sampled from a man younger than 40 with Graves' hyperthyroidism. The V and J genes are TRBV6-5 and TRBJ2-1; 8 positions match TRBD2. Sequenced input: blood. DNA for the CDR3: TGTGCCAGCAGTTACGAGCGGGAGTGGAATGAGCAGTTCTTC. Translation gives CASSYEREWNEQFF.